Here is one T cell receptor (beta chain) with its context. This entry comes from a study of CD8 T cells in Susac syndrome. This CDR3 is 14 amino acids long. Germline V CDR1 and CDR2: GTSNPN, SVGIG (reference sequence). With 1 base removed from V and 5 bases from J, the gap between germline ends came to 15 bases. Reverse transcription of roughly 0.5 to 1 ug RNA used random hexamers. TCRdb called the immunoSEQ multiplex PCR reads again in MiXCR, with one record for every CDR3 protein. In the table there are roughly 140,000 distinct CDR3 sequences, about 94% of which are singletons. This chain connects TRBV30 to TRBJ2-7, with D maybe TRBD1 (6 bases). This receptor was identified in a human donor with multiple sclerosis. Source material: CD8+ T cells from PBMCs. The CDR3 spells CAWSDANRDHEQYF. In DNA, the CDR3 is TGTGCCTGGAGTGACGCAAACAGGGACCACGAGCAGTACTTC.